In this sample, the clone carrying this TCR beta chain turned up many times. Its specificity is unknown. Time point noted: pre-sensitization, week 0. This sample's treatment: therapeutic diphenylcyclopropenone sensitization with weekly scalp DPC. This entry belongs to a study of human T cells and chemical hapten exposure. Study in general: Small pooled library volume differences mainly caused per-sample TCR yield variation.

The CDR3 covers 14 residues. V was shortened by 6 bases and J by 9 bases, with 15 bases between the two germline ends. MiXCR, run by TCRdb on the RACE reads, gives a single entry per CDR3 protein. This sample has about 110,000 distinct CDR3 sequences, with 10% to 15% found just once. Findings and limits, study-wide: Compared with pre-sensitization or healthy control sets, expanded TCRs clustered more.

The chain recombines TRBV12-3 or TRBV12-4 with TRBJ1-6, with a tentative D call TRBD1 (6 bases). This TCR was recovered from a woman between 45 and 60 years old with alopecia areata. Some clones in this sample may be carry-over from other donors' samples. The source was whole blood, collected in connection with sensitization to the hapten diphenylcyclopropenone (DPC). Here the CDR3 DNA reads TGTGCCAGCAGGACAACAGGGTCGGTTTCACCCCTCCACTTT. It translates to CASRTTGSVSPLHF.